These 28 T cell receptor beta chains were sequenced from one sample in a study of cytomegalovirus exposure and HLA in healthy donors. Generated by immunoSEQ multiplex PCR, the TCRdb table keeps only in-frame clones and is missing some. Of about 200,000 clones in the sample, 80% to 90% are singletons; the top ten hold around an eighth. The material sequenced was PBMCs. The receptors were gathered from a woman in her thirties in good health and CMV-seropositive.

J is TRBJ2-2 and V is TRBV4-2; 9 nucleotides align to TRBD2. This CDR3 region has 16 residues. The germline gives CDR1 LGHNA, CDR2 YNFKEQ. The V gene end was trimmed by 4 bases and the J gene end by 4 bases; junction bases not matched to a gene: 7. CDR3 amino acids: CASSPGGGEVTGELFF. The DNA of the CDR3 is TGTGCCAGCAGCCCCGGCGGGGGGGAGGTCACCGGGGAGCTGTTTTTT.

This clone has only one observation. The chain combines TRBV11-2 with TRBJ2-3, with 7 bases lining up with TRBD1. Trimming removed 6 bases from V and 6 bases from J; junction bases left unmatched: 6. CDR1 and CDR2 (germline): SGHAT, FQNNGV. The CDR3 contains 13 residues. CDR3 residues: CASRARDSDTQYF. CDR3 in DNA: TGTGCCAGCAGAGCTAGGGACAGCGATACGCAGTATTTT.

This rearrangement joins TRBV6-1 to TRBJ1-5; 11 bases are a match to TRBD1. Germline CDR1 MNHNS, CDR2 SASEGT. The ends lost 8 bases at V and 4 bases at J; junction bases unmatched: 7. This CDR3 region has 15 residues. The CDR3: CASHYGTGGNQPQHF. In DNA form, the CDR3 reads TGTGCCAGCCACTACGGGACAGGGGGAAATCAGCCCCAGCATTTT.

The V gene is TRBV5-1, the J gene TRBJ2-1; weak D call: TRBD2 (6 bases). The germline V gene has CDR1 SGHRS and CDR2 YFSETQ. V shed 2 bases and J shed 15 bases, with 18 bases lying between them. There are 13 residues in the CDR3. This CDR3 reads CASSFGTDSLLFF. CDR3 DNA: TGCGCCAGCAGCTTTGGGACTGATAGCCTTCTGTTCTTC.

Only one count was recorded for this clone. V gene TRBV5-1 combines with J gene TRBJ1-2, with D unclear. This CDR3 has 15 amino acids. V lost 0 bases, J lost 0 bases, and 9 bases lay in between. Germline V gene lookup returns CDR1 SGHRS and CDR2 YFSETQ. CDR3 DNA: TGCGCCAGCAGCTTGGGTGGGAGCGCTAACTATGGCTACACCTTC. Amino acid sequence: CASSLGGSANYGYTF.

The chain has TRBV19 and TRBJ2-1; TRBD2 might be the D (6 bases). Between the trimmed V and J ends, which lost 5 bases and 0 bases, there was a span of 23 bases. The CDR3 totals 19 residues. The germline V gene encodes CDR1 LNHDA and CDR2 SQIVND (reference sequence). The CDR3, as DNA: TGTGCCAGTAGTCCGGGGACTGGACAAAAACGGCGCTCCTACAATGAGCAGTTCTTC. This sequence encodes CASSPGTGQKRRSYNEQFF. Complete variable domain (other parts from reference TRBV19 and TRBJ2-1): DGGITQSPKYLFRKEGQNVTLSCEQNLNHDAMYWYRQDPGQGLRLIYYSQIVNDFQKGDIAEGYSVSREKKESFPLTVTSAQKNPTAFYLCASSPGTGQKRRSYNEQFFGPGTRLTVL.

The chain employs TRBV9 and TRBJ2-1; TRBD2 aligns across 8 bases. Germline V CDR1 and CDR2: SGDLS, YYNGEE. The CDR3 is 15 residues long. V lost 5 bases, J lost 4 bases, and 8 bases stayed unmatched. CDR3 protein: CASRDSGSEYNEQFF. The CDR3 DNA reads TGTGCCAGCAGAGACAGCGGGAGTGAGTACAATGAGCAGTTCTTC. The full variable domain, completed using reference TRBV9 and TRBJ2-1, is DSGVTQTPKHLITATGQRVTLRCSPRSGDLSVYWYQQSLDQGLQFLIQYYNGEERAKGNILERFSAQQFPDLHSELNLSSLELGDSALYFCASRDSGSEYNEQFFGPGTRLTVL.

V and J are TRBV28 and TRBJ2-5; 7 bases line up with TRBD1. Germline V lookup: CDR1 MDHEN, CDR2 SYDVKM. This CDR3 is 15 amino acids long. Trimming removed 6 bases from V and 4 bases from J; junction bases left unmatched: 11. CDR3 amino acids: CASSPDRVRTETQYF. In nucleotides, the CDR3 is TGTGCCAGCAGCCCAGACAGGGTCCGGACAGAGACCCAGTACTTC.

Concerning this clone itself: One end of the junction does not line up with germline, which may come from a read error. CDR3 in amino acids: CSAKDSRGEF. The CDR3 nucleotides are TGCAGTGCCAAAGACAGCCGGGGGGAGTTC. The V and J genes are TRBV20-1 and TRBJ2-7; 7 bases map to TRBD2. The germline gives CDR1 DFQATT, CDR2 SNEGSKA (reference sequence). The CDR3 totals 10 residues.

CDR3 sequence reads: CASSLGRENEQFF. DNA for the CDR3: TGTGCCAGCAGCTTGGGCAGGGAAAATGAGCAGTTCTTC. The V gene is TRBV5-6, the J gene TRBJ2-1; TRBD1 is a possible D gene (5 bases). V was cut by 0 bases and J by 7 bases, with 8 bases left in between. The CDR3 loop spans 13 amino acids. Germline CDR1 SGHDT, CDR2 YYEEEE. The entire variable domain, with the rest obtained from reference TRBV5-6 and TRBJ2-1, is as follows: DAGVTQSPTHLIKTRGQQVTLRCSPKSGHDTVSWYQQALGQGPQFIFQYYEEEERQRGNFPDRFSGHQFPNYSSELNVNALLLGDSALYLCASSLGRENEQFFGPGTRLTVL.

In this sample, this clone turned up many times. The chain combines TRBV5-1 with TRBJ2-7, with TRBD2 as a possible D gene (5 bases). V was trimmed by 3 bases and J by 6 bases, leaving 10 bases between them. CDR3 length: 12 residues. Germline CDR1 is SGHRS and CDR2 is YFSETQ. CDR3 DNA: TGCGCCAGCAGCTATACTAGTTCCGAGCAGTACTTC. Translating it yields CASSYTSSEQYF.

V is TRBV29-1 and J is TRBJ1-1, with D possibly TRBD1 on 5 matching bases. Trimming cost V 3 bases and J 0 bases, with 17 bases left between them. Germline CDR1 reads SQVTM; CDR2 reads ANQGSEA. CDR3 length equals 16 residues. DNA for the CDR3: TGCAGCGTTGAGGGAGGGGATCCCTTCCTGAACACTGAAGCTTTCTTT. It specifies CSVEGGDPFLNTEAFF.

The chain has TRBV18 and TRBJ2-7; D is unresolved. The CDR3 totals 12 residues. Between the trimmed V and J ends, which lost 6 bases and 2 bases, there was a span of 8 bases. Germline loops: CDR1 KGHSH, CDR2 LQKENI. CDR3 coding DNA: TGTGCCAGCTCCCCAGACACCTACGAGCAGTACTTC. Its protein is CASSPDTYEQYF.

This sequence joins TRBV5-4 and TRBJ1-3; D is possibly TRBD1 (6 bases). With 4 bases removed from V and 1 base from J, the gap between germline ends came to 12 bases. The germline V gene encodes CDR1 SGHNT and CDR2 YYREEE (reference sequence). The CDR3 is 15 amino acids. Written as DNA, the CDR3 is TGTGCCAGCAGCCCGGGACACACTTCTGGAAACACCATATATTTT. It is translated as CASSPGHTSGNTIYF.

This clone was found once. J is TRBJ1-2 and V is TRBV28, with TRBD1 as a possible D gene (6 bases). The V end was cut by 2 bases, the J end by 3 bases, with 13 bases between. This CDR3 region has 15 residues. The germline V gene encodes CDR1 MDHEN and CDR2 SYDVKM. The CDR3 coding sequence is TGTGCCAGCAGTTTAAAACAGGGAAGGTACTATGGCTACACCTTC. Translated: CASSLKQGRYYGYTF.

This chain links TRBV15 with TRBJ1-2; D may be TRBD1 (5 bases). V lost 0 bases to trimming and J lost 7 bases, with 18 bases between them. Germline V gene lookup returns CDR1 LNHNV and CDR2 YYDKDF (reference sequence). This CDR3 is built from 16 residues. The CDR3 protein is CATSRDNRGVAGGYTF. CDR3 nucleotide sequence: TGTGCCACCAGCAGAGATAATCGGGGGGTGGCCGGTGGCTACACCTTC.

V gene TRBV6-5 combines with J gene TRBJ2-7, with 7 bases identical to TRBD2. V was pared by 2 bases and J by 7 bases, with 5 bases of the junction left unmatched. Per the germline V gene, CDR1 is MNHEY and CDR2 is SVGAGI. CDR3 length equals 13 residues. As DNA, the CDR3 is TGTGCCAGCAGTTACGGCGGGAGTCAAGAGCAGTACTTC. Encoded protein: CASSYGGSQEQYF.

The CDR3 nucleotides read TGTGCCATCACCTTGGACAGAGACACTGAAGCTTTCTTT. The encoded protein is CAITLDRDTEAFF. The gene calls are TRBV10-3 and TRBJ1-1, with a tentative D call TRBD1 (6 bases). V was trimmed by 7 bases and J by 3 bases, leaving 12 bases between them. The CDR3 totals 13 residues. Germline loops: CDR1 ENHRY, CDR2 SYGVKD.

The V gene is TRBV30, the J gene TRBJ2-3; D remains ambiguous. Germline assignment: CDR1 GTSNPN and CDR2 SVGIG (reference sequence). Trimming left V 4 bases short and J 2 bases short, with 10 bases between. The CDR3 sequence is 13 residues long. CDR3 coding DNA: TGTGCCTGGATGCGTTTTCACACAGATACGCAGTATTTT. Translating it yields CAWMRFHTDTQYF.

The genes are TRBV2 and TRBJ2-1, with 10 nucleotides matching TRBD2. Germline lookup yields CDR1 SNHLY and CDR2 FYNNEI. V gave up 1 base and J gave up 5 bases; unmatched junction bases: 11. The CDR3 is 18 residues long. The CDR3 spells CASSEGGSGRAFHNEQFF. The CDR3 coding sequence is TGTGCCAGCAGTGAAGGTGGGAGCGGGAGGGCCTTCCACAATGAGCAGTTCTTC.

This clone was counted only a few times. The chain carries TRBV29-1 and TRBJ2-7; D may be TRBD1 (5 bases). The germline CDR1 and CDR2 sequences are SQVTM and ANQGSEA. The CDR3 is 11 residues long. The V end lost 2 bases, the J end lost 4 bases, and 6 bases lay between the germline ends. The CDR3 DNA sequence: TGCAGCGTTGAAAAGGGGTACGAGCAGTACTTC. This codes for CSVEKGYEQYF.

The rearrangement joins TRBV10-3 to TRBJ2-7, with 12 bases identical to TRBD1. CDR3 length: 16 residues. Trimming at V came to 3 bases and at J to 6 bases, leaving 9 bases not matched to a gene. Germline V gene lookup returns CDR1 ENHRY and CDR2 SYGVKD. The CDR3 region is CAISERGTGGLGEQYF. DNA of the CDR3: TGTGCCATCAGTGAACGCGGGACAGGGGGCTTGGGCGAGCAGTACTTC.

The chain uses TRBV7-8 and TRBJ2-1; 8 bases fit TRBD2. This CDR3 has 13 amino acids. With 1 base clipped from V and 15 bases from J, the junction kept 8 bases outside the gene matches. CDR1 and CDR2 (germline): SGHVS, FQNEAQ. CDR3 residues: CASSLGRAGVGFF. For the CDR3, the DNA is TGTGCCAGCAGCTTAGGACGAGCGGGAGTGGGGTTCTTC.

J is TRBJ2-3 and V is TRBV5-1; 11 bases are shared with TRBD2. Germline-derived CDR1 and CDR2 are SGHRS and YFSETQ. V shed 5 bases, J shed 5 bases, and the junction held 10 bases outside the gene matches. The CDR3 is 16 amino acids. The CDR3: CASSPVLAGGGDTQYF. CDR3 DNA sequence: TGCGCCAGCAGTCCAGTTCTAGCGGGAGGTGGAGATACGCAGTATTTT.

As for this clone: The germline gene is not matched at one end of the junction; a read error may be the cause. The V and J genes are TRBV6-5 and TRBJ2-5, with D unclear. Looked up from germline, CDR1 is MNHEY and CDR2 is SVGAGI. The CDR3 consists of 12 residues. The CDR3: CASGYSRETQYF. The CDR3 nucleotides read TGTGCCAGCGGTTATTCGAGAGAGACCCAGTACTTC.

The chain combines TRBV5-1 with TRBJ2-5; a weak D match, TRBD1 (5 bases). CDR1 and CDR2 (germline): SGHRS, YFSETQ. This CDR3 region has 15 residues. V was shortened by 0 bases and J by 2 bases, with 11 bases between the two germline ends. DNA of the CDR3: TGCGCCAGCAGCTTGGACCGCAGGGTGCAAGAGACCCAGTACTTC. It is translated as CASSLDRRVQETQYF.

CDR3 DNA sequence: TGTGCCAGTAGTATAAAGGCGGGAGCCTCCTACGAGCAGTACTTC. Its protein product is CASSIKAGASYEQYF. The chain is built from TRBV19 and TRBJ2-7; 7 nucleotides match TRBD2. This CDR3 spans 15 amino acids. V lost 2 bases, J lost 0 bases, and 4 bases stayed unmatched. Germline values: CDR1 LNHDA, CDR2 SQIVND (reference sequence).

The chain links TRBV4-2 to TRBJ1-1, with D maybe TRBD1 (6 bases). CDR3 length: 13 residues. Trimming removed 1 base at V and 8 bases at J, with 11 bases between. Germline V gene lookup returns CDR1 LGHNA and CDR2 YNFKEQ. CDR3 DNA: TGTGCCAGCAGCCAAGGGACAGTTGGCGAAGCTTTCTTT. Translation gives CASSQGTVGEAFF.